Presented here are 32 T cell receptor beta chains from one specimen sequenced in a study of siplizumab effects on memory and regulatory T cells. Only in-frame clones appear in the TCRdb table, and some are missing; sequencing was by immunoSEQ multiplex PCR. Here the sample spans about 100,000 clones, 75% to 95% being singletons. Sequenced sample: CD4+ T cells sorted from blood. Receptors were obtained from a human donor in good health. Some clones in this sample may be carry-over from other donors' samples.

This chain uses TRBV20-1 with TRBJ2-7, with D tentatively TRBD1 (6 bases). Looked up from germline, CDR1 is DFQATT and CDR2 is SNEGSKA (reference sequence). The V and J ends lost 6 bases and 3 bases respectively, with 9 bases between them. This CDR3 spans 11 amino acids. Written as DNA, the CDR3 is TGCAGTGCCCTGACAGGCTACGAGCAGTACTTC. It specifies CSALTGYEQYF.

This chain connects TRBV6-1 to TRBJ2-3, with 8 bases aligning to TRBD2. This CDR3 spans 15 amino acids. The ends lost 6 bases at V and 2 bases at J; junction bases unmatched: 7. Germline CDR1 reads MNHNS; CDR2 reads SASEGT. In DNA, the CDR3 is TGTGCCAGCAGCCCCGAGCGGGAGTCCACAGATACGCAGTATTTT. Translated: CASSPERESTDTQYF.

V gene TRBV7-2 combines with J gene TRBJ2-5, with D uncertain. This CDR3 is built from 13 residues. V was clipped by 3 bases and J by 5 bases, with 10 bases between them. Germline values: CDR1 SGHTA, CDR2 FQGNSA. CDR3 DNA: TGTGCCAGCAGCTTCAGGCGCGTTGAGACCCAGTACTTC. Translating gives CASSFRRVETQYF.

The chain combines TRBV27 with TRBJ2-7, with 7 bases that match TRBD2. This CDR3 contains 17 residues. CDR1 is MNHEY and CDR2 is SMNVEV in the germline V gene (reference sequence). V lost 7 bases, J lost 7 bases, and 22 bases stayed unmatched. The CDR3 is CASTNRAGGSSFWEQYF. CDR3 bases: TGTGCCAGCACCAACCGCGCGGGCGGGAGCTCTTTTTGGGAGCAGTACTTC.

This clone was detected once. J is TRBJ2-2 and V is TRBV7-9, with 7 bases aligning to TRBD1. The trim removed 1 base at V and 1 base at J, leaving 3 bases unmatched. The CDR3 covers 16 residues. Germline V gene lookup returns CDR1 SEHNR and CDR2 FQNEAQ (reference sequence). CDR3 sequence (DNA): TGTGCCAGCAGCTTAGGAGCAGGGGGGAACACCGGGGAGCTGTTTTTT. Its translation: CASSLGAGGNTGELFF. The whole variable domain, remainder taken from reference TRBV7-9 and TRBJ2-2, is DTGVSQNPRHKITKRGQNVTFRCDPISEHNRLYWYRQTLGQGPEFLTYFQNEAQLEKSRLLSDRFSAERPKGSFSTLEIQRTEQGDSAMYLCASSLGAGGNTGELFFGEGSRLTVL.

V is TRBV6-4 and J is TRBJ2-1; TRBD2 might be the D (5 bases). There are 16 residues in the CDR3. The V gene lost 4 bases and the J gene lost 1 base, with 14 bases spanning the gap. Germline-derived CDR1 and CDR2 are MRHNA and SNTAGT. CDR3: CASSVLGSVSYNEQFF. CDR3 in DNA: TGTGCCAGCAGTGTTTTGGGGAGTGTGTCCTACAATGAGCAGTTCTTC.

The chain couples TRBV6-1 to TRBJ1-5; D is undetermined. This CDR3 comprises 11 residues. CDR1 and CDR2 from the germline V gene are MNHNS and SASEGT. V was pared by 3 bases and J by 16 bases, with 13 bases between. The CDR3 DNA reads TGTGCCAGCAGTGAGTGGCAGGTACACCATTTT. Translated: CASSEWQVHHF.

This clone showed up just once. CDR3 bases: TGCGCCAGCAGCCCCACTCCCGTGGAAGAGACCCAGTACTTC. Amino acids: CASSPTPVEETQYF. V usage is TRBV4-1 and J usage is TRBJ2-5, with unresolved D. Trimming took 4 bases from V and 3 from J, leaving 12 bases between them. The CDR3 totals 14 residues. Germline CDR1 and CDR2: MGHRA and YSYEKL.

The V and J genes are TRBV7-2 and TRBJ2-7, with 10 bases matching TRBD1. CDR1 SGHTA and CDR2 FQGNSA come from the germline V gene. This CDR3 has 15 residues. The V and J ends lost 5 bases and 6 bases, in that order; junction bases with no gene match: 10. CDR3 sequence: CASSISGTGVFEQYF. The CDR3 DNA reads as TGTGCCAGCAGCATATCCGGGACAGGGGTGTTCGAGCAGTACTTC.

The CDR3 here is CSGGGLWGTDTQYF. The CDR3 DNA follows: TGCAGCGGAGGAGGGCTATGGGGCACAGATACGCAGTATTTT. V is TRBV29-1 and J is TRBJ2-3, with D maybe TRBD2 (6 bases). The CDR3 is 14 residues long. V lost 7 bases, J lost 1 base, and 15 bases lay in between. Per the germline V gene, CDR1 is SQVTM and CDR2 is ANQGSEA.

Regarding this clone: Other DNA sequences of this sample code for an identical CDR3. The chain has TRBV7-9 and TRBJ2-1, with D perhaps matching TRBD1 (6 bases). Germline CDR1 reads SEHNR; CDR2 reads FQNEAQ (reference sequence). V was trimmed by 3 bases and J by 7 bases, leaving 7 bases between them. The CDR3 loop spans 12 amino acids. The CDR3 DNA reads as TGTGCCAGCAGCTTTAGGGGGAATGAGCAGTTCTTC. It codes for CASSFRGNEQFF.

The rearrangement links TRBV4-2 to TRBJ2-7, with 8 bases fitting TRBD1. Germline CDR1 reads LGHNA; CDR2 reads YNFKEQ. The CDR3 contains 15 residues. With 5 bases clipped from V and 7 bases from J, the junction kept 13 bases outside the gene matches. The CDR3 region is CASSLAFQGAFEQYF. The CDR3 bases are TGTGCCAGCAGCTTGGCTTTCCAGGGGGCGTTTGAGCAGTACTTC.

The chain employs TRBV2 and TRBJ1-5; no reliable D call. From germline, CDR1 is SNHLY and CDR2 FYNNEI. V lost 0 bases, J lost 0 bases, and 3 bases lay in between. The CDR3 totals 14 residues. CDR3 sequence: CASSEAFSNQPQHF. In nucleotides, the CDR3 is TGTGCCAGCAGTGAAGCATTTAGCAATCAGCCCCAGCATTTT.

The V and J genes are TRBV27 and TRBJ1-1; TRBD1 matches 8 bases. In germline, CDR1 is MNHEY, CDR2 SMNVEV (reference sequence). The CDR3 has 16 amino acids. The ends lost 6 bases at V and 1 base at J; junction bases unmatched: 10. The CDR3 DNA reads as TGTGCCAGCAGACCCTCAAGGGGGACAGGGAACACTGAAGCTTTCTTT. It codes for CASRPSRGTGNTEAFF.

The genes are TRBV5-1 and TRBJ1-4; 8 nucleotides agree with TRBD1. The CDR3 loop spans 14 amino acids. The trim removed 4 bases at V and 12 bases at J, leaving 11 bases unmatched. Germline V gene sequence: CDR1 SGHRS, CDR2 YFSETQ. The CDR3 DNA sequence: TGCGCCAGCAGCGGCGGGGACAGGCCCAGGGAACTGTTTTTT. This translates into CASSGGDRPRELFF.

The rearrangement links TRBV6-5 to TRBJ2-2; no firm D call. CDR1 and CDR2 from the germline V gene are MNHEY and SVGAGI. Trimming left V 2 bases short and J 2 bases short, with 3 bases between. The CDR3 totals 13 residues. CDR3 protein: CASSYINTGELFF. The CDR3, as DNA: TGTGCCAGCAGTTACATTAACACCGGGGAGCTGTTTTTT.

This chain links TRBV9 with TRBJ2-4; no firm D call. The length of the CDR3 is 16 residues. V was cut by 1 base and J by 0 bases, with 11 bases left in between. Germline assignment: CDR1 SGDLS and CDR2 YYNGEE. In nucleotides, the CDR3 is TGTGCCAGCAGCGTATCCGACTCGAGAGCCAAAAACATTCAGTACTTC. Translating it yields CASSVSDSRAKNIQYF.

This clone was detected only a few times. J is TRBJ1-5 and V is TRBV10-1; D is undetermined. Trimming left V 2 bases short and J 6 bases short, with 20 bases between. This CDR3 region has 17 residues. In germline, CDR1 is WNHNN, CDR2 SYGVQD (reference sequence). Written as DNA, the CDR3 is TGCGCCAGCAGTGAGACACCCAGAAAGGGTCTGCTTCAGCCCCAGCATTTT. This translates into CASSETPRKGLLQPQHF.

The V gene is TRBV18, the J gene TRBJ1-1, with TRBD1 as a possible D gene (5 bases). Germline values: CDR1 KGHSH, CDR2 LQKENI. This CDR3 has 14 residues. V lost 2 bases and J 4 bases, leaving 11 bases between the germline ends. The CDR3 coding sequence is TGTGCCAGCTCACCAGAGGCGGGGGGCACTGAAGCTTTCTTT. Translated: CASSPEAGGTEAFF.

The chain employs TRBV29-1 and TRBJ2-7; perhaps TRBD2 as D (6 bases). V was shortened by 1 base and J by 9 bases, with 10 bases between the two germline ends. CDR1 is SQVTM and CDR2 is ANQGSEA in the germline V gene. The CDR3 runs to 11 residues. The CDR3 DNA follows: TGCAGCGTTGAAGTCGGGGAGGCGCAGTACTTC. Protein: CSVEVGEAQYF.

The rearrangement joins TRBV7-3 to TRBJ2-1; possibly TRBD2 for D (5 bases). The germline gives CDR1 SGHTA, CDR2 FQGTGA. V was clipped by 5 bases and J by 0 bases, with 14 bases between them. The CDR3 extends over 16 amino acids. The CDR3 spells CASSPTRTSSYNEQFF. Here the CDR3 DNA reads TGTGCCAGCAGCCCAACTAGGACGAGCTCCTACAATGAGCAGTTCTTC.

This clone has just one count. The CDR3 bases are TGCGCCAGCAGGAGCCACATGAACACTGAAGCTTTCTTT. Amino acids: CASRSHMNTEAFF. The gene calls are TRBV10-1 and TRBJ1-1; unclear D gene. The germline CDR1 and CDR2 sequences are WNHNN and SYGVQD (reference sequence). CDR3 length equals 13 residues. V lost 6 bases and J lost 0, with 8 bases in between.

The chain links TRBV6-5 to TRBJ2-7; D uncertain. The CDR3 consists of 14 residues. V was pared by 2 bases and J by 3 bases, with 11 bases between. Germline values: CDR1 MNHEY, CDR2 SVGAGI. For the CDR3, the DNA is TGTGCCAGCAGTTACAAGGGCCCCAACTACGAGCAGTACTTC. It specifies CASSYKGPNYEQYF.

The rearrangement links TRBV19 to TRBJ2-7; 8 positions match TRBD2. V shed 5 bases and J 2 bases; nucleotides not matched to a gene: 14. The CDR3 is made up of 17 amino acids. The germline V gene encodes CDR1 LNHDA and CDR2 SQIVND (reference sequence). CDR3 residues: CASSPHGFSREAYEQYF. The CDR3 bases are TGTGCCAGTAGTCCCCATGGTTTTTCGCGGGAGGCCTACGAGCAGTACTTC.

The chain is built from TRBV27 and TRBJ2-5, with a weak D call TRBD1 (5 bases). Trimming took off 6 bases at V and 5 bases at J, with 16 bases between the two ends. The germline V gene encodes CDR1 MNHEY and CDR2 SMNVEV (reference sequence). The CDR3 loop spans 14 amino acids. Here the CDR3 DNA reads TGTGCCAGCAGCCGATACTGGGGCGCGGAGACCCAGTACTTC. This sequence encodes CASSRYWGAETQYF.

CDR3 in amino acids: CASSLYGFGYTF. DNA of the CDR3: TGTGCCAGCAGTTTATATGGGTTTGGCTACACCTTC. The chain couples TRBV28 to TRBJ1-2; unclear D gene. Germline V gives CDR1 MDHEN, CDR2 SYDVKM. Trimming left V 1 base short and J 7 bases short, with 7 bases between. The CDR3 is 12 residues long.

The CDR3 DNA sequence: TGTGCCAGCAGCTTTCGTACACCGAACACTGAAGCTTTCTTT. Translating it yields CASSFRTPNTEAFF. The genes are TRBV11-1 and TRBJ1-1; D is undetermined. Germline assignment: CDR1 SGHAT and CDR2 FQDESV (reference sequence). The ends were cut back, 3 bases at V and 1 base at J, with 9 bases in the middle. CDR3 size: 14 residues.

The CDR3 DNA sequence: TGTGCCATCAGCCCCGGTGAAAGCAATGAGCAGTTCTTC. This sequence encodes CAISPGESNEQFF. J is TRBJ2-1 and V is TRBV10-3; the D is unclear. The germline gives CDR1 ENHRY, CDR2 SYGVKD. The germline V and J ends were trimmed by 6 bases and 6 bases, with 12 bases remaining between them. The CDR3 has 13 amino acids.

The rearrangement joins TRBV7-2 to TRBJ2-7; 9 bases are a match to TRBD2. Per germline, CDR1 SGHTA and CDR2 FQGNSA. Trimming at V came to 2 bases and at J to 3 bases, leaving 5 bases not matched to a gene. There are 15 residues in the CDR3. The CDR3 here is CASSLLAGFNYEQYF. CDR3 nucleotides: TGTGCCAGCAGCTTACTAGCGGGGTTCAACTACGAGCAGTACTTC.

Notes on this clone: The junction shows a germline mismatch at one end, possibly a read error. This chain connects TRBV6-6 to TRBJ1-2; D is unresolved. CDR3 length: 13 amino acids. Germline-derived CDR1 and CDR2 are MNHNY and SVGAGI (reference sequence). The DNA of the CDR3 is TGTGCCGGCAGTTATGTGTCGAGTAGTGGCTACACCTTC. This sequence encodes CAGSYVSSSGYTF.

This chain links TRBV2 with TRBJ1-4; D is undetermined. The V end lost 4 bases, the J end lost 3 bases, and 0 bases lay between the germline ends. Germline V lookup: CDR1 SNHLY, CDR2 FYNNEI. The CDR3 sequence is 11 residues long. The CDR3 DNA reads as TGTGCCAGCAGTGCTAATGAAAAACTGTTTTTT. As protein: CASSANEKLFF.

This clone has only a few counts. The V gene is TRBV6-1, the J gene TRBJ2-7; 12 bases are shared with TRBD1. Germline CDR1 reads MNHNS; CDR2 reads SASEGT. The ends lost 1 base at V and 6 bases at J; junction bases unmatched: 4. The CDR3 loop spans 15 amino acids. The CDR3 reads CASSEVGQGAGEQYF. The CDR3 DNA reads TGTGCCAGCAGTGAAGTGGGACAGGGGGCTGGCGAGCAGTACTTC.